This TCR beta chain was captured by sequencing in a study of cytomegalovirus exposure and HLA in healthy donors. Looking at the study overall: The approximately 110 validation repertoires, a later analysis reported, used the same platform as the approximately 670 repertoires from the first cohort. General study results and limits: TCR clusters originating in the first cohort tended to co-occur in the roughly 120 validation repertoires, according to a later analysis. The investigators catalogued 150 to 200 TCR beta chains as cytomegalovirus-associated.

This clone was observed a few times. Antigen specificity is unknown. Here immunoSEQ multiplex PCR was the method, and the copy in TCRdb shows in-frame clones only, minus some. Altogether about 130,000 clones are present, 94% being singletons, with the ten largest covering 1.8%. Per the germline V gene, CDR1 is SGHTA and CDR2 is FQGNSA. The CDR3 length is 12 residues. V lost 0 bases and J 13 bases, leaving 12 bases between the germline ends. V and J are TRBV7-2 and TRBJ1-2, with D possibly matching TRBD1 (6 bases). Sequenced sample: PBMCs. The TCR comes from a man aged 18 to 30 in good health and CMV-seropositive. The CDR3, as DNA: TGTGCCAGCAGCTTAGCAACAGGGACCAGCACCTTC. As protein: CASSLATGTSTF. Combining the CDR3 with reference TRBV7-2 and TRBJ1-2 gives the whole variable domain GAGVSQSPSNKVTEKGKDVELRCDPISGHTALYWYRQSLGQGLEFLIYFQGNSAPDKSGLPSDRFSAERTGGSVSTLTIQRTQQEDSAVYLCASSLATGTSTFGSGTRLTVV.